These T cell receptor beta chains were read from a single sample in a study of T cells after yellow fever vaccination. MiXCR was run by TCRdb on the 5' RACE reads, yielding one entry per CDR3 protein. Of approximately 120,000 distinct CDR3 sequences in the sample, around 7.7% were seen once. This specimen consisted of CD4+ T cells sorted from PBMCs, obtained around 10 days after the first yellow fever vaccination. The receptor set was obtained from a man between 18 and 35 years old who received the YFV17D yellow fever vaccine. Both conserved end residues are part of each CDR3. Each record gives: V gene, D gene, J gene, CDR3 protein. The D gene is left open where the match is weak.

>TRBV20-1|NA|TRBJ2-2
CSARGVWGSGELFF
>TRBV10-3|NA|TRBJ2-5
CAIKSRQGGETQYF
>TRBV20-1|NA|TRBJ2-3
CSARVVRRSTDTQYF
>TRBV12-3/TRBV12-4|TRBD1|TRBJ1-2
CASSLQGAGYTF
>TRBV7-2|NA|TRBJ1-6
CASSSTETPLHF
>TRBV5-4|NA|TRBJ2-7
CASSLGLQGYEQYF
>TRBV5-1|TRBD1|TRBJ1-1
CASSLAGTGLSEAFF
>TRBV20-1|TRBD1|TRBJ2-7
CSAARDRGLEQYF
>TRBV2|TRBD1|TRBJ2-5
CASSSWDRDQETQYF
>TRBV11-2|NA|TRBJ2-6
CASSLLRSSGANVLTF
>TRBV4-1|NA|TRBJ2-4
CASSQGVLRGRNIQYF
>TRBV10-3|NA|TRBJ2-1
CAISGKEAPPRGEQFF
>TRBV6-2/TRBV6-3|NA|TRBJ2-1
CASSWWGNEQFF
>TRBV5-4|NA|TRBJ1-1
CASRPTNRAGTEAFF
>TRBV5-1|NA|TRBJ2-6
CASSPRADGANVLTF
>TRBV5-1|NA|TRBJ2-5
CASSLVQETQYF
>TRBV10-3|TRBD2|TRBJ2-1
CAIRESGGLNEQFF
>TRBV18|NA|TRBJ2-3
CASSLAASQDTQYF
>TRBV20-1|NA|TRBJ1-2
CSAADRAYGYTF
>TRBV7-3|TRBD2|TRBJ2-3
CASSPRSGGIDTQYF
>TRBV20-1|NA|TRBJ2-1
CSAEKESWNEQFF
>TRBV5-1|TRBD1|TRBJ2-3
CASSLQGPGTDTQYF
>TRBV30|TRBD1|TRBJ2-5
CAWSHPTGQETQYF
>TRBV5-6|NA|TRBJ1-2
CASSLLGEGYTF
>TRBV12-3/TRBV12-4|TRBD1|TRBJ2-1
CASSLQDRGSYNEQFF
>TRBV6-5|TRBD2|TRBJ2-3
CARSYRPPGLAGTDTQYF
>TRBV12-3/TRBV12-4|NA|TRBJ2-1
CASRNRDFAYNEQFF
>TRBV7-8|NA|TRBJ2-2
CASSLGGVPGELFF
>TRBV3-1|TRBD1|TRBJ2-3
CASSPEGGQGAENLADTQYF
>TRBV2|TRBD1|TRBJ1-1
CASSARTGSTEAFF
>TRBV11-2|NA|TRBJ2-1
CASSLNRDKQFF
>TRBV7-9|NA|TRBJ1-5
CASSLGSGPSNQPQHF
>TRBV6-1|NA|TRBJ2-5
CASSRDPGAQETQYF
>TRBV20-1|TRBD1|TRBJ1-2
CSAKRGQDGYTF
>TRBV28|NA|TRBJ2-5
CASRPQGQETQYF
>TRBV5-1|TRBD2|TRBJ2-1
CASSFEAGTEQFF
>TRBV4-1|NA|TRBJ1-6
CASRYNDRLNSPLHF
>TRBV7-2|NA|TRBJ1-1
CASSQRGTEAFF
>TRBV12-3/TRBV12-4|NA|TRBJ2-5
CASSWRYQETQYF
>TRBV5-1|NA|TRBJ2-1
CASIPGETVHSYNEQFF
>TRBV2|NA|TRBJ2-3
CASSDGVQGTQYF
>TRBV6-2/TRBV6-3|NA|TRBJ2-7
CASISVGTTQYF
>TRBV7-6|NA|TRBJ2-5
CASSLNHGETQYF
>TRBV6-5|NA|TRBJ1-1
CASSSRGDTEAFF
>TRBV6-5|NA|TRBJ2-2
CASSYSDSNTGELFF
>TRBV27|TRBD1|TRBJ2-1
CASSLSSPGQGYNEQFF
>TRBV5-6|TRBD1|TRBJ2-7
CASSLGTGLTIYEQYF
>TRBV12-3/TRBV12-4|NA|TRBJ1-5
CASSLNQPQHF